One and the same sample provided the 32 T cell receptor beta chains below, sequenced in a study of cytomegalovirus exposure and HLA in healthy donors. Researchers ran the PCR with 60 Vbeta and 13 Jbeta primers. Assay: immunoSEQ multiplex PCR; the TCRdb copy retains only in-frame clones and omits some. The sample holds more than 110,000 clones, about 80% seen once. Sequencing was performed on PBMCs. All receptors derive from a male donor in good health and CMV-seropositive.

This clone has more than one count but fewer than ten. The rearrangement uses TRBV30 and TRBJ1-5; 7 nucleotides match TRBD1. In germline, CDR1 is GTSNPN, CDR2 SVGIG (reference sequence). With V trimmed by 3 bases and J by 5 bases, 4 bases remained unmatched. This CDR3 has 13 amino acids. CDR3: CAWSPTGDQPQHF. In nucleotides, the CDR3 is TGTGCCTGGAGCCCAACAGGGGATCAGCCCCAGCATTTT.

This CDR3 is CASSLVPTAVTQYF. CDR3 nucleotide sequence: TGTGCCAGCAGCTTAGTACCGACAGCCGTGACCCAGTACTTC. The chain employs TRBV7-9 and TRBJ2-5, with D tentatively TRBD1 (5 bases). Deletions cut 1 base from V and 7 bases from J, with 13 bases between. The germline gives CDR1 SEHNR, CDR2 FQNEAQ (reference sequence). The CDR3 totals 14 residues.

V and J are TRBV6-6 and TRBJ2-7; 10 nucleotides line up with TRBD2. This CDR3 region has 15 residues. CDR1 is MNHNY and CDR2 is SVGAGI in the germline V gene (reference sequence). Trimming at V came to 6 bases and at J to 5 bases, leaving 10 bases not matched to a gene. CDR3 DNA: TGTGCCAGCAGCTCCGAGCGGGGGGGCTACAACGAGCAGTACTTC. This translates into CASSSERGGYNEQYF.

The chain carries TRBV13 and TRBJ2-7; TRBD2 agrees at 9 bases. CDR3 length: 15 amino acids. Germline V gives CDR1 PRHDT, CDR2 FYEKMQ (reference sequence). Trimming took 3 bases from V and 1 from J; bases not matched to a gene: 4. The CDR3, as DNA: TGTGCCAGCAGCTTTGGCGGGAGGGGATCCTACGAGCAGTACTTC. Translation: CASSFGGRGSYEQYF.

The table lists this clone with a few counts. As DNA, the CDR3 is TGTGCCAGCAGCTTGAGGACAGGGGGCTCTGGAAACACCATATATTTT. Residues: CASSLRTGGSGNTIYF. The genes are TRBV5-5 and TRBJ1-3; 10 nucleotides agree with TRBD1. The junction had 1 base not matched to a gene; V was cut back by 1 base and J by 0 bases. The germline CDR1 and CDR2 sequences are SGHKS and YYEKEE (reference sequence). This CDR3 is built from 16 residues.

This sequence joins TRBV14 and TRBJ2-7, with 7 bases lining up with TRBD1. CDR1 and CDR2 from the germline V gene are SGHDN and FVKESK. This CDR3 comprises 18 residues. Trimming cost V 3 bases and J 3 bases; bases outside gene matches: 17. In DNA, the CDR3 is TGTGCCAGCAGCCAGGAAAGGCCCCTACAGGGGACCGACTACGAGCAGTACTTC. This encodes CASSQERPLQGTDYEQYF.

V and J are TRBV2 and TRBJ2-2; D is possibly TRBD1 (6 bases). Germline V CDR1 and CDR2: SNHLY, FYNNEI. CDR3 size: 16 residues. V lost 3 bases, J lost 3 bases, and 14 bases lay in between. CDR3 region: CASSDSRGGHTGELFF. The CDR3, as DNA: TGTGCCAGCAGTGATTCCAGGGGCGGACACACCGGGGAGCTGTTTTTT.

The chain combines TRBV10-3 with TRBJ1-1, with unresolved D. Trimming took 10 bases from V and 5 from J, leaving 17 bases between them. The CDR3 runs 13 residues. CDR1 ENHRY and CDR2 SYGVKD come from the germline V gene. In nucleotides, the CDR3 is TGTGCCACTTCACCCCCGGCGGGAACTGAAGCTTTCTTT. As protein: CATSPPAGTEAFF.

The chain combines TRBV5-1 with TRBJ1-4, with TRBD1 matching over 7 bases. Germline loops: CDR1 SGHRS, CDR2 YFSETQ. V lost 5 bases to trimming and J lost 8 bases; unmatched junction nucleotides: 6. The CDR3 totals 13 residues. The CDR3 is CASSFQGGEKLFF. Written as DNA, the CDR3 is TGCGCCAGCAGTTTCCAGGGGGGAGAAAAACTGTTTTTT. The full variable domain, rest sourced from reference TRBV5-1 and TRBJ1-4, is KAGVTQTPRYLIKTRGQQVTLSCSPISGHRSVSWYQQTPGQGLQFLFEYFSETQRNKGNFPGRFSGRQFSNSRSEMNVSTLELGDSALYLCASSFQGGEKLFFGSGTQLSVL.

This clone was detected once. V usage is TRBV19 and J usage is TRBJ2-3; a weak D match, TRBD1 (5 bases). The CDR3 extends over 13 amino acids. The ends were cut back, 7 bases at V and 3 bases at J, with 11 bases in the middle. Germline CDR1 reads LNHDA; CDR2 reads SQIVND (reference sequence). In nucleotides, the CDR3 is TGTGCCAGTACCCGGCAGGGAACAGATACGCAGTATTTT. The encoded protein is CASTRQGTDTQYF.

This clone showed up just once. This chain links TRBV19 with TRBJ2-1, with TRBD1 as a possible D gene (6 bases). Per germline, CDR1 LNHDA and CDR2 SQIVND (reference sequence). The CDR3 length is 15 residues. The V and J ends lost 4 bases and 0 bases respectively, with 10 bases between them. CDR3 DNA sequence: TGTGCCAGTAGTAGACAGGCAAGCTCCTACAATGAGCAGTTCTTC. It codes for CASSRQASSYNEQFF.

This clone was picked up a small number of times. The identical CDR3 is also encoded by other nucleotide sequences in the sample. The chain combines TRBV9 with TRBJ2-1; TRBD2 is a possible D gene (5 bases). The CDR3 loop spans 16 amino acids. The V end lost 4 bases, the J end lost 0 bases, and 14 bases lay between the germline ends. CDR1 is SGDLS and CDR2 is YYNGEE in the germline V gene. Here the CDR3 reads CASSSPIGSSYNEQFF. CDR3 sequence (DNA): TGTGCCAGCAGCTCCCCTATAGGGAGCTCCTACAATGAGCAGTTCTTC.

The genes are TRBV9 and TRBJ2-1; 7 bases line up with TRBD1. Germline lookup yields CDR1 SGDLS and CDR2 YYNGEE. The CDR3 is 14 residues long. The V segment lost 7 bases and the J segment 10 bases; nucleotides outside the gene matches: 14. As DNA, the CDR3 is TGTGCCAGCGATACAGGGGACGGGGCAAGGGAGCAGTTCTTC. The encoded protein is CASDTGDGAREQFF.

This clone has just one count. This chain uses TRBV2 with TRBJ2-1; unclear D gene. Germline CDR1 and CDR2: SNHLY and FYNNEI. There are 19 residues in the CDR3. Trimming shortened V by 2 bases and J by 1 base, and 21 bases separated the two germline ends. CDR3 coding DNA: TGTGCCAGCAGTGAACTCCGTGGCAGGCTGTTAGGTTCCTACAATGAGCAGTTCTTC. It encodes CASSELRGRLLGSYNEQFF.

This clone appeared once. V and J are TRBV19 and TRBJ1-1, with 8 bases matching TRBD1. Germline loops: CDR1 LNHDA, CDR2 SQIVND (reference sequence). There are 17 residues in the CDR3. V lost 9 bases to trimming and J lost 1 base; unmatched junction nucleotides: 16. This CDR3 is CASTTGQGGFRNTEAFF. For the CDR3, the DNA is TGTGCCAGCACCACTGGACAGGGTGGTTTTAGGAACACTGAAGCTTTCTTT.

The chain uses TRBV7-6 and TRBJ2-7; TRBD2 agrees at 8 bases. J lost 3 bases, V lost 4 bases, and 5 bases had no gene match. CDR1 and CDR2 from the germline V gene are SGHVS and FNYEAQ. The CDR3 spans 14 residues. For the CDR3, the DNA is TGTGCCAGCAGCTCCTGGAGCGGGGGCTACGAGCAGTACTTC. It translates to CASSSWSGGYEQYF.

Here the CDR3 reads CASRPGTLGEAFF. For the CDR3, the DNA is TGTGCCAGCAGGCCCGGGACATTGGGTGAAGCTTTCTTT. J is TRBJ1-1 and V is TRBV6-1; tentative D call: TRBD1 (6 bases). Germline-derived CDR1 and CDR2 are MNHNS and SASEGT. The V and J ends lost 6 bases and 7 bases respectively, with 15 bases between them. The CDR3 covers 13 residues.

CDR3 nucleotide sequence: TGTGCCAGCAGCTTTCCTAGCGGGGGGGCCGTCAACTACAATGAGCAGTTCTTC. It yields the protein CASSFPSGGAVNYNEQFF. The chain couples TRBV11-2 to TRBJ2-1; 12 nucleotides match TRBD2. V lost 3 bases, J lost 3 bases, and 9 bases stayed unmatched. CDR3 length: 18 amino acids. The germline V gene encodes CDR1 SGHAT and CDR2 FQNNGV.

As for this clone: Additional DNA sequences in this sample encode the identical CDR3. The genes are TRBV20-1 and TRBJ2-5; weak D call: TRBD2 (5 bases). The CDR3 is 11 amino acids. From germline, CDR1 is DFQATT and CDR2 SNEGSKA (reference sequence). V lost 8 bases and J lost 1, with 8 bases in between. The CDR3 is CSPGSQETQYF. Here the CDR3 DNA reads TGCAGTCCGGGGAGCCAAGAGACCCAGTACTTC.

The chain employs TRBV28 and TRBJ1-5; 7 bases agree with TRBD1. The J segment lost 0 bases and the V segment lost 6 bases, leaving 14 bases of the junction unmatched. This CDR3 is built from 18 residues. Germline CDR1 and CDR2: MDHEN and SYDVKM. This CDR3 is CASSQQGQRHDSNQPQHF. For the CDR3, the DNA is TGTGCCAGCAGCCAACAGGGACAGCGACATGATAGCAATCAGCCCCAGCATTTT.

This chain joins TRBV6-5 and TRBJ2-3, with 8 bases identical to TRBD2. The CDR3 consists of 15 residues. The germline V gene has CDR1 MNHEY and CDR2 SVGAGI. V gave up 5 bases and J gave up 6 bases; unmatched junction bases: 10. The CDR3 is CASSVTGLVADTQYF. The CDR3 bases are TGTGCCAGCAGTGTAACGGGACTAGTAGCTGATACGCAGTATTTT.

This rearrangement joins TRBV2 to TRBJ2-1, with TRBD1 identical over 9 bases. Germline-derived CDR1 and CDR2 are SNHLY and FYNNEI. The junction had 17 bases not matched to a gene; V was cut back by 3 bases and J by 2 bases. CDR3 length: 20 residues. Written as DNA, the CDR3 is TGTGCCAGCAGTGATGCAGGGACAGGGTCGCCCCGCGCCACCTACAATGAGCAGTTCTTC. Its translation: CASSDAGTGSPRATYNEQFF.

The genes are TRBV23-1 and TRBJ2-4; maybe TRBD2 (6 bases). TRBV23-1 falls under the ORF class, with uncertain function. The V end lost 4 bases, the J end lost 1 base, and 8 bases lay between the germline ends. CDR3 length: 14 amino acids. The DNA of the CDR3 is TGCGCCAGCAGTCGTGGGAGGGCCAAAAACATTCAGTACTTC. This gives the protein CASSRGRAKNIQYF.

This clone was seen only once. This sequence joins TRBV6-5 and TRBJ1-3; no firm D call. This CDR3 is built from 14 residues. From germline, CDR1 is MNHEY and CDR2 SVGAGI. V was trimmed by 6 bases and J by 3 bases, leaving 12 bases between them. The CDR3 here is CASRTRSVGNTIYF. The CDR3 DNA reads as TGTGCCAGCAGGACTAGGTCGGTTGGAAACACCATATATTTT.

The V and J genes are TRBV19 and TRBJ2-5; D gene ambiguous. Judging by the DNA end, TRBJ2-7 fits better; the J call may be wrong. CDR1 is LNHDA and CDR2 is SQIVND in the germline V gene (reference sequence). The CDR3 runs to 14 residues. CDR3 in amino acids: CASSRGVGPYEQYF. CDR3 in DNA: TGTGCCAGTAGTAGAGGAGTAGGCCCCTACGAGCAGTACTTC.

The chain employs TRBV18 and TRBJ2-2, with 8 bases matching TRBD1. J was trimmed by 2 bases and V by 2 bases; bases with no gene match: 4. CDR3 length equals 16 residues. From germline, CDR1 is KGHSH and CDR2 LQKENI. This CDR3 is CASSPSGGKNTGELFF. The CDR3 bases are TGTGCCAGCTCACCATCAGGGGGCAAAAACACCGGGGAGCTGTTTTTT.

The chain combines TRBV4-1 with TRBJ2-3; TRBD2 might be the D (5 bases). V was trimmed by 1 base and J by 3 bases, leaving 11 bases between them. Germline CDR1 MGHRA, CDR2 YSYEKL. This CDR3 is built from 15 residues. DNA of the CDR3: TGCGCCAGCAGCCAAGTACGGGGATGGACAGATACGCAGTATTTT. This gives the protein CASSQVRGWTDTQYF.

On this clone: A read error may account for a junction end that differs from germline. This chain connects TRBV7-7 to TRBJ1-4, with a possible D match to TRBD1 (5 bases). This CDR3 has 15 amino acids. The germline CDR1 and CDR2 sequences are SSHAT and FNYEAQ (reference sequence). CDR3 sequence reads: CASSLGRDGQEKLFF. Here the CDR3 DNA reads TGTGCTAGCAGCTTAGGGCGGGACGGCCAAGAAAAACTGTTTTTT.

As DNA, the CDR3 is TGTGCCAGCAGTGACTGGGCCCGCCCATTCTCCTACAATGAGCAGTTCTTC. It codes for CASSDWARPFSYNEQFF. The chain has TRBV2 and TRBJ2-1; D not certain. Germline V gives CDR1 SNHLY, CDR2 FYNNEI. This CDR3 region has 17 residues. V was clipped by 3 bases and J by 0 bases, with 15 bases between them. Based on the CDR3 plus reference TRBV2 and TRBJ2-1, the full variable domain is EPEVTQTPSHQVTQMGQEVILRCVPISNHLYFYWYRQILGQKVEFLVSFYNNEISEKSEIFDDQFSVERPDGSNFTLKIRSTKLEDSAMYFCASSDWARPFSYNEQFFGPGTRLTVL.

J is TRBJ1-2 and V is TRBV7-9; 11 positions match TRBD1. The CDR3 contains 14 residues. Trimming took 5 bases from V and 9 from J; bases not matched to a gene: 8. Germline CDR1 reads SEHNR; CDR2 reads FQNEAQ (reference sequence). The CDR3 bases are TGTGCCAGCAGCCCTTCCGGGACAGGGGGTCGCTACACCTTC. Translation: CASSPSGTGGRYTF.

The chain carries TRBV29-1 and TRBJ2-7; 7 nucleotides align to TRBD2. CDR3 length: 14 amino acids. J lost 3 bases, V lost 4 bases, and 9 bases had no gene match. The germline V gene encodes CDR1 SQVTM and CDR2 ANQGSEA. The CDR3 here is CSVGEVASGYEQYF. CDR3 nucleotide sequence: TGCAGCGTTGGGGAGGTGGCTAGCGGCTACGAGCAGTACTTC.

The chain employs TRBV27 and TRBJ2-1, with TRBD2 identical over 8 bases. With V trimmed by 8 bases and J by 9 bases, 12 bases remained unmatched. The CDR3 is 14 residues long. Germline V gives CDR1 MNHEY, CDR2 SMNVEV (reference sequence). CDR3 region: CASGGLGFRVEQFF. The CDR3 DNA reads as TGTGCCAGCGGGGGACTAGGGTTTAGGGTTGAGCAGTTCTTC.